What follows are 27 T cell receptor beta chains derived from one specimen sequenced in a study of OX40 agonist ivuxolimab in advanced cancers. Assay used: immunoSEQ multiplex PCR; TCRdb lists only in-frame clones, some missing. The sample lists approximately 70,000 clones; 80% to 90% were seen once. The material was CD4+ or CD8+ T cells sorted from blood, obtained in a trial of the OX40 agonist ivuxolimab. These receptor sequences come from an adult with an advanced solid tumor such as melanoma, head and neck, liver or kidney cancer.

The chain joins TRBV9 to TRBJ1-1; no definite D call. Per the germline V gene, CDR1 is SGDLS and CDR2 is YYNGEE. The CDR3 sequence is 11 residues long. V was shortened by 8 bases and J by 0 bases, with 5 bases between the two germline ends. CDR3 nucleotides: TGTGCCAGGAAGATGAACACTGAAGCTTTCTTT. Translated: CARKMNTEAFF.

V is TRBV14 and J is TRBJ1-2, with D possibly TRBD1 on 6 matching bases. The V end was cut by 3 bases, the J end by 5 bases, with 10 bases between. There are 13 residues in the CDR3. CDR1 is SGHDN, CDR2 FVKESK, per germline. The CDR3 sequence: CASSQGAGYGYTF. DNA of the CDR3: TGTGCCAGCAGCCAGGGGGCAGGGTATGGCTACACCTTC.

The count of this clone is one. The chain is built from TRBV11-3 and TRBJ2-1; D gene ambiguous. The CDR3 is 14 residues long. Looked up from germline, CDR1 is SGHNT and CDR2 is YENEEA. V was shortened by 4 bases and J by 5 bases, with 12 bases between the two germline ends. The CDR3 nucleotides are TGTGCCAGCAGCTGGATCGACTTCAACAATGAGCAGTTCTTC. Translating gives CASSWIDFNNEQFF. Looking up the rest from reference TRBV11-3 and TRBJ2-1 gives the full variable domain: EAGVVQSPRYKIIEKKQPVAFWCNPISGHNTLYWYLQNLGQGPELLIRYENEEAVDDSQLPKDRFSAERLKGVDSTLKIQPAELGDSAVYLCASSWIDFNNEQFFGPGTRLTVL.

This sequence joins TRBV6-6 and TRBJ1-1; 8 bases map to TRBD1. The V and J ends lost 7 bases and 8 bases, in that order; junction bases with no gene match: 12. The CDR3 contains 14 residues. Germline V gene data show CDR1 as MNHNY and CDR2 as SVGAGI (reference sequence). Written as DNA, the CDR3 is TGTGCCAGCAACCAGGGGGCGCCGGTGTTGGAAGCTTTCTTT. It encodes CASNQGAPVLEAFF.

This clone was seen a few times. This chain joins TRBV28 and TRBJ1-1; D is undetermined. V lost 3 bases and J 3 bases, leaving 5 bases between the germline ends. Germline-derived CDR1 and CDR2 are MDHEN and SYDVKM. The CDR3 is 12 residues long. CDR3 in amino acids: CASSLLDTEAFF. In nucleotides, the CDR3 is TGTGCCAGCAGTTTGTTGGACACTGAAGCTTTCTTT.

The genes are TRBV28 and TRBJ2-3; TRBD2 agrees at 8 bases. This CDR3 has 16 residues. The V gene end was trimmed by 6 bases and the J gene end by 2 bases; junction bases not matched to a gene: 10. The germline V gene has CDR1 MDHEN and CDR2 SYDVKM. Here the CDR3 reads CASSRYGGGLTDTQYF. CDR3 DNA: TGTGCCAGCAGCCGATACGGGGGGGGCCTCACAGATACGCAGTATTTT.

As DNA, the CDR3 is TGTGCCAGCAGCTTCGGGGGAGCGGATACGCAGTATTTT. As protein: CASSFGGADTQYF. The rearrangement uses TRBV5-4 and TRBJ2-3, with a weak D call TRBD2 (6 bases). The CDR3 has 13 residues. V lost 2 bases, J lost 6 bases, and 10 bases lay in between. Per the germline V gene, CDR1 is SGHNT and CDR2 is YYREEE (reference sequence).

Only one count was recorded for this clone. V gene TRBV10-2 combines with J gene TRBJ1-5; D unresolved. Germline CDR1 reads WSHSY; CDR2 reads SAAADI. V gave up 2 bases and J gave up 13 bases, with 12 bases separating them. The CDR3 has 12 residues. In DNA form, the CDR3 reads TGCGCCAGCAGTGAGCCCACGGTGCCACAGCATTTT. Residues: CASSEPTVPQHF.

The chain uses TRBV4-2 and TRBJ2-5, with TRBD2 matching over 8 bases. Germline CDR1 reads LGHNA; CDR2 reads YNFKEQ. V lost 4 bases and J lost 0; bases outside the gene matches: 7. This CDR3 has 16 amino acids. CDR3 sequence: CASSPGGRGDQETQYF. The CDR3 DNA is TGTGCCAGCAGCCCCGGGGGGCGGGGGGACCAAGAGACCCAGTACTTC.

The rearrangement links TRBV2 to TRBJ2-2; no clear D. The CDR3 consists of 14 residues. V was pared by 1 base and J by 4 bases, with 7 bases between. Germline V gene data show CDR1 as SNHLY and CDR2 as FYNNEI. CDR3 nucleotide sequence: TGTGCCAGCAGTGAAGATCAGGTCACCGGGGAGCTGTTTTTT. Translated, it gives CASSEDQVTGELFF.

This rearrangement joins TRBV29-1 to TRBJ2-7; TRBD1 agrees at 8 bases. Germline trimming cut 6 bases from V and 2 bases from J; bases unmatched to any gene: 6. The CDR3 is made up of 13 amino acids. CDR1 and CDR2 (germline): SQVTM, ANQGSEA. Written as DNA, the CDR3 is TGCAGCGTCGGACAGGGAAAGGCCTACGAGCAGTACTTC. Its translation is CSVGQGKAYEQYF.

The chain uses TRBV6-6 and TRBJ1-5; 9 bases agree with TRBD1. With V trimmed by 5 bases and J by 6 bases, 11 bases remained unmatched. The CDR3 length is 16 residues. Germline CDR1 and CDR2: MNHNY and SVGAGI (reference sequence). The CDR3 region is CASSPQGAGGSQPQHF. In DNA form, the CDR3 reads TGTGCCAGCAGTCCACAGGGGGCAGGGGGCAGTCAGCCCCAGCATTTT.

This chain uses TRBV5-1 with TRBJ2-7, with TRBD1 identical over 8 bases. This CDR3 comprises 15 residues. CDR1 and CDR2 from the germline V gene are SGHRS and YFSETQ. V shed 3 bases, J shed 2 bases, and the junction held 7 bases outside the gene matches. The CDR3 region is CASSSNPGQAYEQYF. DNA for the CDR3: TGCGCCAGCAGCTCGAATCCGGGACAGGCCTACGAGCAGTACTTC.

The chain is built from TRBV11-3 and TRBJ1-1; possibly TRBD1 for D (5 bases). Per the germline V gene, CDR1 is SGHNT and CDR2 is YENEEA. This CDR3 has 15 residues. Trimming pared 1 base from V and 0 bases from J, leaving 9 bases between. The DNA for the CDR3 is TGTGCCAGCAGCTTAGGCACAGGAGTGAACACTGAAGCTTTCTTT. It codes for CASSLGTGVNTEAFF.

The chain uses TRBV5-4 and TRBJ2-1; 12 nucleotides line up with TRBD2. With 2 bases clipped from V and 5 bases from J, the junction kept 5 bases outside the gene matches. The length of the CDR3 is 16 residues. CDR1 SGHNT and CDR2 YYREEE come from the germline V gene (reference sequence). The CDR3 DNA reads as TGTGCCAGCAGCTTTCAAACTAGCGGGAGGAACAATGAGCAGTTCTTC. Its translation: CASSFQTSGRNNEQFF. The full variable domain, with the rest looked up from reference TRBV5-4 and TRBJ2-1, is ETGVTQSPTHLIKTRGQQVTLRCSSQSGHNTVSWYQQALGQGPQFIFQYYREEENGRGNFPPRFSGLQFPNYSSELNVNALELDDSALYLCASSFQTSGRNNEQFFGPGTRLTVL.

This chain connects TRBV5-6 to TRBJ2-7; TRBD1 might be the D (6 bases). V gave up 5 bases and J gave up 3 bases, with 9 bases separating them. Germline-derived CDR1 and CDR2 are SGHDT and YYEEEE. The CDR3 has 12 amino acids. The CDR3 region has the DNA TGTGCCAGCAGTCTACAGGGCTACGAGCAGTACTTC. It translates to CASSLQGYEQYF.

The rearrangement uses TRBV2 and TRBJ2-1, with TRBD2 matching 10 bases. The CDR3 contains 15 residues. Germline V gives CDR1 SNHLY, CDR2 FYNNEI. V was clipped by 4 bases and J by 9 bases; unmatched bases: 9. The chain's CDR3 is CASSASSGRGGEQFF. In nucleotides, the CDR3 is TGTGCCAGCAGTGCGTCTAGCGGGAGAGGGGGTGAGCAGTTCTTC.

This chain connects TRBV7-2 to TRBJ2-5; D is uncertain. Germline lookup yields CDR1 SGHTA and CDR2 FQGNSA. V lost 1 base to trimming and J lost 5 bases, with 8 bases between them. This CDR3 is built from 13 residues. The DNA for the CDR3 is TGTGCCAGCAGCTTAGGAGAGTTGGAGACCCAGTACTTC. Amino acid sequence: CASSLGELETQYF.

This clone came up once. This chain connects TRBV14 to TRBJ2-3, with D unresolved. The CDR3 extends over 16 amino acids. With 0 bases removed from V and 2 bases from J, the gap between germline ends came to 12 bases. Germline assignment: CDR1 SGHDN and CDR2 FVKESK. The CDR3 sequence is CASSQEGFYYTDTQYF. DNA for the CDR3: TGTGCCAGCAGCCAAGAGGGCTTCTACTACACAGATACGCAGTATTTT.

This clone was counted a few times. This chain joins TRBV2 and TRBJ1-1; D might be TRBD1 (5 bases). The CDR3 loop spans 13 amino acids. Germline assignment: CDR1 SNHLY and CDR2 FYNNEI. The V end was cut by 10 bases, the J end by 4 bases, with 16 bases between. DNA of the CDR3: TGTGCCACCACCCGGGGGGAGGGCACTGAAGCTTTCTTT. The encoded protein is CATTRGEGTEAFF.

This clone was counted between two and nine times. The rearrangement uses TRBV11-2 and TRBJ2-1; weak D call: TRBD2 (5 bases). CDR3 size: 14 residues. The germline V gene encodes CDR1 SGHAT and CDR2 FQNNGV. Trimming took off 1 base at V and 5 bases at J, with 9 bases between the two ends. For the CDR3, the DNA is TGTGCCAGCAGCTTAGGGGGAGCGGACAATGAGCAGTTCTTC. Translated, it gives CASSLGGADNEQFF.

For this clone: A read error may produce the germline difference seen at one junction end. This sequence joins TRBV29-1 and TRBJ1-2, with D possibly matching TRBD1 (5 bases). CDR3 length: 13 residues. Per germline, CDR1 SQVTM and CDR2 ANQGSEA. The CDR3 bases are TGCAGCGTCCCGGGGCGGCATAACTATGGCCACACCTTC. It codes for CSVPGRHNYGHTF.

V and J are TRBV11-3 and TRBJ2-2; 7 bases line up with TRBD1. Germline CDR1 and CDR2: SGHNT and YENEEA. This CDR3 spans 15 amino acids. Unmatched junction bases numbered 3, after V lost 5 bases and J lost 0 bases. The CDR3 here is CASSRGTANTGELFF. The CDR3, as DNA: TGTGCCAGCAGCCGAGGGACAGCGAACACCGGGGAGCTGTTTTTT.

The chain is built from TRBV6-1 and TRBJ2-7; D not resolved. V was shortened by 6 bases and J by 0 bases, with 9 bases between the two germline ends. CDR1 is MNHNS and CDR2 is SASEGT in the germline V gene. The CDR3 totals 13 residues. The CDR3 sequence is CASSRDTSYEQYF. In nucleotides, the CDR3 is TGTGCCAGCAGCCGAGACACCTCCTACGAGCAGTACTTC.

The J gene is TRBJ1-5, the V gene TRBV5-1, with unresolved D. The CDR3 runs 15 residues. Trimming stripped 4 bases from V and 0 bases from J, with 11 bases between. Germline-derived CDR1 and CDR2 are SGHRS and YFSETQ. The CDR3: CASSPGVGSNQPQHF. Written as DNA, the CDR3 is TGCGCCAGCAGCCCCGGGGTAGGTAGCAATCAGCCCCAGCATTTT.

The gene calls are TRBV28 and TRBJ2-5; the D is unclear. V gave up 6 bases and J gave up 3 bases, with 11 bases separating them. The CDR3 runs to 13 residues. CDR1 is MDHEN and CDR2 is SYDVKM in the germline V gene. The CDR3 reads CASSQPVKETQYF. The CDR3 DNA follows: TGTGCCAGCAGCCAGCCGGTGAAAGAGACCCAGTACTTC.

V gene TRBV7-9 combines with J gene TRBJ2-3; TRBD1 or TRBD2 may be the D gene (5 bases each). CDR3 length: 16 amino acids. The ends were cut back, 6 bases at V and 0 bases at J, with 16 bases in the middle. Germline CDR1 SEHNR, CDR2 FQNEAQ (reference sequence). CDR3: CASSSGRGASTDTQYF. The CDR3 region has the DNA TGTGCCAGCAGTTCGGGTAGAGGGGCTAGCACAGATACGCAGTATTTT.